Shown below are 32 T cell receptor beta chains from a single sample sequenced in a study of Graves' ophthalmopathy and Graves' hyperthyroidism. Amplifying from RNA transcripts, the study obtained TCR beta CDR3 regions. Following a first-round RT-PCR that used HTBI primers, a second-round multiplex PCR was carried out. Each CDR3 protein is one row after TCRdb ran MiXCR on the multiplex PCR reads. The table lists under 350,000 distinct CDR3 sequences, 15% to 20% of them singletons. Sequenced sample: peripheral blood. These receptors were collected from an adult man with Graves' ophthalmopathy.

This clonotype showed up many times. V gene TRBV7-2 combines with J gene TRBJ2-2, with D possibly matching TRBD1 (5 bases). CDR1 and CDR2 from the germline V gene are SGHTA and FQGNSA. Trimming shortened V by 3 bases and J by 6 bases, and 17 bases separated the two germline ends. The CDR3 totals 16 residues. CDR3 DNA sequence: TGTGCCAGCAGCTTGGGGCAGCCCGTCGGGTCCGGGGAGCTGTTTTTT. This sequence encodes CASSLGQPVGSGELFF.

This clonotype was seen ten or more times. The CDR3 coding sequence is TGTGCCAGCAGCCCCTCAACATCGACCGGGGAGCTGTTTTTT. It encodes CASSPSTSTGELFF. This rearrangement joins TRBV7-9 to TRBJ2-2; D not resolved. The CDR3 spans 14 residues. Per germline, CDR1 SEHNR and CDR2 FQNEAQ (reference sequence). Trimming took 5 bases from V and 5 from J, leaving 12 bases between them.

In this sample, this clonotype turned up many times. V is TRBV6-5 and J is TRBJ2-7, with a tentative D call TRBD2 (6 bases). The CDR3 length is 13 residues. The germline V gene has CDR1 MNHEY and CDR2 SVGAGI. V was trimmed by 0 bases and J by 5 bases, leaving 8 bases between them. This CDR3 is CASSYSRGNEQYF. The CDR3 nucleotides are TGTGCCAGCAGTTACTCCCGCGGGAACGAGCAGTACTTC.

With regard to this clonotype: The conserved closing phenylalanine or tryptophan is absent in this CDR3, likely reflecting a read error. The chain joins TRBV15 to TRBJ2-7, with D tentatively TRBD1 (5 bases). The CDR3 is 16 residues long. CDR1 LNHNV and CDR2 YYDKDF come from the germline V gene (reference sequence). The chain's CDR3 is CTTSRSGRPSPYEQYY. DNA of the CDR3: TGTACCACCAGCAGGTCAGGGCGCCCGTCCCCCTACGAGCAGTACTAC.

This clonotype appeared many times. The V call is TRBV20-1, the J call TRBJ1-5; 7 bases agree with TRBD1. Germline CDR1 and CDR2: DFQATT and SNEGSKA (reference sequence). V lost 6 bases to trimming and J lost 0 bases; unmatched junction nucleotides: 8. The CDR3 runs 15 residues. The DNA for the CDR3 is TGCAGTGCCCAGGGGGGGACAGATAGCAATCAGCCCCAGCATTTT. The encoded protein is CSAQGGTDSNQPQHF.

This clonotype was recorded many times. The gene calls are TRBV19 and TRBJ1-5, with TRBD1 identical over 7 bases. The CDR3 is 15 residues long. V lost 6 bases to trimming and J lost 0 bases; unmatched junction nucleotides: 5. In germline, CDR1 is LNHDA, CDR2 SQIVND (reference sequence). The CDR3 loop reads CASRDYRGSNQPQHF. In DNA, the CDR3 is TGTGCCAGTAGGGATTACAGGGGTAGCAATCAGCCCCAGCATTTT.

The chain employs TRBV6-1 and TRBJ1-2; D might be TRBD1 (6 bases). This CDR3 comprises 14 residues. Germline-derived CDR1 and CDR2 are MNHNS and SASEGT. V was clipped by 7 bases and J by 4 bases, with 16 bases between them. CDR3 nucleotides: TGTGCCAGCACCCGAGGGGGGCGCGGCTATGGCTACACCTTC. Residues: CASTRGGRGYGYTF.

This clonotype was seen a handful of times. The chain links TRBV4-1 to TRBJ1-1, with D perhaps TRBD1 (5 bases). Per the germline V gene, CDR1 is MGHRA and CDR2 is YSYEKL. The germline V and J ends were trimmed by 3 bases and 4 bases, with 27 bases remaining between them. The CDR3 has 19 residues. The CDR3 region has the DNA TGCGCCAGCAGCCAGTCGATTTCACGGGCCTCCACTGGGGGCACTGAAGCTTTCTTT. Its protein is CASSQSISRASTGGTEAFF.

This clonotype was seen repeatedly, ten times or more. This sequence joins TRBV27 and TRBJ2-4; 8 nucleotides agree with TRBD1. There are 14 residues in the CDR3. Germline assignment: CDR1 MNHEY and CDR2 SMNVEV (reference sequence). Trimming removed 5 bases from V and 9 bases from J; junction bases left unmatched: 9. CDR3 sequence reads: CASSRQGLGSIQYF. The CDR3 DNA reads TGTGCCAGCAGTAGACAGGGGTTGGGGAGCATTCAGTACTTC.

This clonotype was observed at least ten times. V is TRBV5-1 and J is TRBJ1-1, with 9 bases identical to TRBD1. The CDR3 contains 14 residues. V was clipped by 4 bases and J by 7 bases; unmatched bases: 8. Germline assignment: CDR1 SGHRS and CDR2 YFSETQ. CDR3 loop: CASSRDREYGEAFF. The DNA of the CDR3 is TGCGCCAGCAGCCGGGACAGGGAATACGGTGAAGCTTTCTTT. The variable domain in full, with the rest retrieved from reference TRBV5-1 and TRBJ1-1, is KAGVTQTPRYLIKTRGQQVTLSCSPISGHRSVSWYQQTPGQGLQFLFEYFSETQRNKGNFPGRFSGRQFSNSRSEMNVSTLELGDSALYLCASSRDREYGEAFFGQGTRLTVV.

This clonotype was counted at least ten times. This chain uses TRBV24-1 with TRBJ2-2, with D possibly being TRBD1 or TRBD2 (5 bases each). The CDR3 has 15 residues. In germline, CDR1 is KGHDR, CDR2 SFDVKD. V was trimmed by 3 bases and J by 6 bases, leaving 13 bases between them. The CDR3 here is CATSDPVGVAGELFF. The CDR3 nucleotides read TGTGCCACCAGTGATCCGGTGGGGGTGGCCGGGGAGCTGTTTTTT.

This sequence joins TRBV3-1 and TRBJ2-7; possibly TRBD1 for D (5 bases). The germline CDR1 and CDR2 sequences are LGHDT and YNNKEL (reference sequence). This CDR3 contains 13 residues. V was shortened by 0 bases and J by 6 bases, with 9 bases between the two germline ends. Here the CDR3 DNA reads TGTGCCAGCAGCCAAGATCAAGGGGCCGAGCAGTACTTC. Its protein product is CASSQDQGAEQYF.

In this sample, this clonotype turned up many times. CDR3 amino acids: CAISESSAGQGTWYF. The CDR3 DNA is TGTGCCATCAGTGAGTCATCTGCGGGACAGGGGACTTGGTACTTC. The genes are TRBV10-3 and TRBJ2-7, with 10 bases identical to TRBD1. The CDR3 runs to 15 residues. Unmatched junction bases numbered 11, after V lost 0 bases and J lost 12 bases. CDR1 is ENHRY and CDR2 is SYGVKD in the germline V gene.

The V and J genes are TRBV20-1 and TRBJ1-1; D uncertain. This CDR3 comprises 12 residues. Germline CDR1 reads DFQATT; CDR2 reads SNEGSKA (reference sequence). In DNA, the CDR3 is TGCAACCGTAACGGGCTTTCGGGTGAAGCTTTCTTT. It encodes CNRNGLSGEAFF.

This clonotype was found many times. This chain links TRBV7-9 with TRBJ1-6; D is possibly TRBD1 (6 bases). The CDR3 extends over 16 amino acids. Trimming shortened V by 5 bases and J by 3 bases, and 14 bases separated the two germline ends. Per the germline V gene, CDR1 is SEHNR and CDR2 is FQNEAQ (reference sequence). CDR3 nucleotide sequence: TGTGCCAGCAGCGCCTCCACAGGGTTCTATAATTCACCCCTCCACTTT. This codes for CASSASTGFYNSPLHF.

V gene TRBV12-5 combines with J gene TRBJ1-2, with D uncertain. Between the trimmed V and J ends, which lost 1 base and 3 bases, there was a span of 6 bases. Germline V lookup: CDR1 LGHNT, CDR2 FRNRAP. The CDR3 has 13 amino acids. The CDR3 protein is CASGLDQDYGYTF. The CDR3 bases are TGTGCTAGTGGTTTGGACCAAGACTATGGCTACACCTTC.

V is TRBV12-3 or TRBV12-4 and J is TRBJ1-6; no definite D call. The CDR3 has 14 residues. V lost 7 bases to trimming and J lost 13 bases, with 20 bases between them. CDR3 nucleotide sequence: TGTGCCAGCACCGTGACGGCGGTGCCTTCCCCCCTCCACTTT. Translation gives CASTVTAVPSPLHF.

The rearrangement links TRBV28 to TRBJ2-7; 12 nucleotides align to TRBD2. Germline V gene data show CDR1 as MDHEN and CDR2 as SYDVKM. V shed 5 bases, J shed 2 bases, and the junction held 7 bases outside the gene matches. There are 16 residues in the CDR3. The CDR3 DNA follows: TGTGCCAGCAGTATTGGACGGACTAGCGGGGCCTACGAGCAGTACTTC. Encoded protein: CASSIGRTSGAYEQYF.

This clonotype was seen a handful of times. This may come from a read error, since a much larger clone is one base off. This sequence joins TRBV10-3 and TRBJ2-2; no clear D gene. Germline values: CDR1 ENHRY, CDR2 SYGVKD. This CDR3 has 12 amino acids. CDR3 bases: TGTGCCATCGGTGACTACACCGGGGAGCTGTTTTTT. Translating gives CAIGDYTGELFF.

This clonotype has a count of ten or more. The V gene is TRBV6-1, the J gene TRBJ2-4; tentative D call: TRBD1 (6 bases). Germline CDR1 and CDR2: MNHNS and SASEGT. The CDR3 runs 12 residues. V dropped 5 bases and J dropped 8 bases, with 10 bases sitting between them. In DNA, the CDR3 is TGTGCCAGCAGTCGAGGGGGTGACATTCAGTACTTC. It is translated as CASSRGGDIQYF.

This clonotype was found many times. The CDR3 reads CSAREGPMSAIYEQYF. As DNA, the CDR3 is TGCAGTGCTAGAGAAGGACCCATGTCCGCTATCTACGAGCAGTACTTC. The rearrangement joins TRBV20-1 to TRBJ2-7; no reliable D call. The CDR3 length is 16 residues. Germline lookup yields CDR1 DFQATT and CDR2 SNEGSKA (reference sequence). The V end was cut by 0 bases, the J end by 3 bases, with 18 bases between.

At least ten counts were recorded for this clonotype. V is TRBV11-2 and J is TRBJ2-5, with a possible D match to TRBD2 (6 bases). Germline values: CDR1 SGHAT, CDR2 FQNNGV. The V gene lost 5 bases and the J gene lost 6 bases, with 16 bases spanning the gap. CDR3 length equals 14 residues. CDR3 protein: CASSLGTQTQTQYF. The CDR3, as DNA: TGTGCCAGCAGCCTAGGGACTCAAACTCAGACCCAGTACTTC.

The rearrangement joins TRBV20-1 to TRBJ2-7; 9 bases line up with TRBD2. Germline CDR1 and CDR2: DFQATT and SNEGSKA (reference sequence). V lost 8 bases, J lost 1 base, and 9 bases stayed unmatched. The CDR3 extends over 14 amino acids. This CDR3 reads CSLSGTSISYEQYF. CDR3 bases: TGCAGTTTAAGTGGGACTAGCATATCCTACGAGCAGTACTTC.

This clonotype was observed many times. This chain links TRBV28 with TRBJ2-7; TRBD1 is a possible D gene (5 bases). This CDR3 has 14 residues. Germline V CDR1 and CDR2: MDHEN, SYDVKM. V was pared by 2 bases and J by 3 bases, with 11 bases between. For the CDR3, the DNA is TGTGCCAGCAGTTTAAGTGGGGCGAACTACGAGCAGTACTTC. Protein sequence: CASSLSGANYEQYF.

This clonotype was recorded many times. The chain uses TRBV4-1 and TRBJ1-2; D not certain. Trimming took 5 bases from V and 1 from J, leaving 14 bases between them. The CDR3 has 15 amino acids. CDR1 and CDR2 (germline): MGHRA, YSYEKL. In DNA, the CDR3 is TGCGCCAGCAGCTCCAGACGGGAGCTTAACTATGGCTACACCTTC. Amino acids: CASSSRRELNYGYTF.

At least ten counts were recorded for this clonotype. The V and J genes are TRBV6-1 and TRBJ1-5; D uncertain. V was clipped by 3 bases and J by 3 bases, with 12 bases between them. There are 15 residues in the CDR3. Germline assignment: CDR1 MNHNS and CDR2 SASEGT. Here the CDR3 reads CASSETTIANQPQHF. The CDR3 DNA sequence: TGTGCCAGCAGTGAGACTACAATCGCCAATCAGCCCCAGCATTTT.

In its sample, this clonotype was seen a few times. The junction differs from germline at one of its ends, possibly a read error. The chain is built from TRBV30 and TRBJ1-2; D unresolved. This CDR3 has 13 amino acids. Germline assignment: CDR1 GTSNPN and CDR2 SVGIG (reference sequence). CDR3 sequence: CAWGVGRGKSYTF. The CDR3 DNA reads TGTGCCTGGGGTGTAGGTCGTGGGAAGAGCTACACCTTC. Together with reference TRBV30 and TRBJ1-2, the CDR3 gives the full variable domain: SQTIHQWPATLVQPVGSPLSLECTVEGTSNPNLYWYRQAAGRGLQLLFYSVGIGQISSEVPQNLSASRPQDRQFILSSKKLLLSDSGFYLCAWGVGRGKSYTFGSGTRLTVV.

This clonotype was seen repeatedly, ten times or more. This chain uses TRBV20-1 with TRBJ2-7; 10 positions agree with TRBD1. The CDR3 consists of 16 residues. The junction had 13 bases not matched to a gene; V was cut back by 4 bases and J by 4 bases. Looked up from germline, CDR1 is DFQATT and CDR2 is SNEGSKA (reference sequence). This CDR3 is CSAIPGRQGAGYEQYF. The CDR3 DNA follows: TGCAGTGCTATCCCCGGACGACAGGGGGCTGGTTACGAGCAGTACTTC.

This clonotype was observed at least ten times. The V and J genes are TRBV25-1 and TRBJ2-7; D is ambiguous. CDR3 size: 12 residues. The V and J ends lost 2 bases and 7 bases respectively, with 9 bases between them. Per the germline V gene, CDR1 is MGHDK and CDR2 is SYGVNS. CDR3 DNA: TGTGCCAGCAGTGAAAACATGGGTGAGCAGTACTTC. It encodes CASSENMGEQYF.

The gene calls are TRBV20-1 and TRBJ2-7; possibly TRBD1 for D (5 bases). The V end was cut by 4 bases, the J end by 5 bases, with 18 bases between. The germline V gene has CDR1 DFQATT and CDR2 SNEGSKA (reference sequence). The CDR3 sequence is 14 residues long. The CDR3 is CSATQPGWYNEQYF. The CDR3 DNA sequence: TGCAGTGCTACCCAACCAGGGTGGTACAACGAGCAGTACTTC.

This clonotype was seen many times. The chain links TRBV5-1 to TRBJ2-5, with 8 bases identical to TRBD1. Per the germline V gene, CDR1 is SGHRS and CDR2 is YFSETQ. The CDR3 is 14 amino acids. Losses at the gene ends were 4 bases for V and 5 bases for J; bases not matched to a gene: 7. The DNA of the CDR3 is TGCGCCAGCAGCGCGCGACAGGGGTATGAGACCCAGTACTTC. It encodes CASSARQGYETQYF.

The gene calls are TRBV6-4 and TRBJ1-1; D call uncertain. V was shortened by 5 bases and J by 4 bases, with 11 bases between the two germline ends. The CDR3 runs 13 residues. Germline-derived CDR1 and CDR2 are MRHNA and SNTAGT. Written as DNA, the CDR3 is TGTGCCAGCAGTATCGAACTCGGCACTGAAGCTTTCTTT. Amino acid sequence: CASSIELGTEAFF.